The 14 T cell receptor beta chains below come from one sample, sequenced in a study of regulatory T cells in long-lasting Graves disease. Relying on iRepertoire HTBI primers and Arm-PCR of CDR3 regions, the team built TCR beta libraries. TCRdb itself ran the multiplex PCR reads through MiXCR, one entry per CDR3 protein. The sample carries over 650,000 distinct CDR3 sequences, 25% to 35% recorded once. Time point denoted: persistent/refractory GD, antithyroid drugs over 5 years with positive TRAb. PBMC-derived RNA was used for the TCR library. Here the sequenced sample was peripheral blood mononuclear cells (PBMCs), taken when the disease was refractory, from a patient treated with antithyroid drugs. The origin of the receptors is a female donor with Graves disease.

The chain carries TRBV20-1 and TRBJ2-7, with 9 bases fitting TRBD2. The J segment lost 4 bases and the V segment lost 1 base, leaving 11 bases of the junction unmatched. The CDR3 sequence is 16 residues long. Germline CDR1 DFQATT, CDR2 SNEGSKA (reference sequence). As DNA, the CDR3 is TGCAGTGCTAGAGTATTAGCGGGAGATCCTTGGTACGAGCAGTACTTC. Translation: CSARVLAGDPWYEQYF.

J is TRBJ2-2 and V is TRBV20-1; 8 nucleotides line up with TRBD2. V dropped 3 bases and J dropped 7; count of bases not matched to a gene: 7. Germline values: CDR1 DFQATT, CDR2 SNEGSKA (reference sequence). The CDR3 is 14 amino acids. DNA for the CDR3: TGCAGTGCTAGTGTAGCGGGGACTGACGGGGAGCTGTTTTTT. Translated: CSASVAGTDGELFF.

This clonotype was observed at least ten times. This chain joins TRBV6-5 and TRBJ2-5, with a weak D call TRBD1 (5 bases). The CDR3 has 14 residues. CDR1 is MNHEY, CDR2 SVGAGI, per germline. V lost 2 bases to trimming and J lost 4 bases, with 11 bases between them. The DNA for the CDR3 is TGTGCCAGCAGTTACGGAGACAGCCGAGAGACCCAGTACTTC. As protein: CASSYGDSRETQYF.

CDR3 DNA: TGCAGTGCTAGAGATACCAGGGGGGCGAATTCACCCCTCCACTTT. It translates to CSARDTRGANSPLHF. The chain combines TRBV20-1 with TRBJ1-6, with 7 nucleotides matching TRBD1. This CDR3 contains 15 residues. The V segment lost 0 bases and the J segment 7 bases; nucleotides outside the gene matches: 6. Per germline, CDR1 DFQATT and CDR2 SNEGSKA (reference sequence).

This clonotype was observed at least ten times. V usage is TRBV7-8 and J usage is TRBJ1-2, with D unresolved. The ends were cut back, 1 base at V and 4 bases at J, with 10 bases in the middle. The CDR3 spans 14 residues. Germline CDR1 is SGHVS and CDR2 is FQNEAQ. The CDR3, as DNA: TGTGCCAGCAGCTTAGTTGCGGCAACCTATGGCTACACCTTC. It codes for CASSLVAATYGYTF.

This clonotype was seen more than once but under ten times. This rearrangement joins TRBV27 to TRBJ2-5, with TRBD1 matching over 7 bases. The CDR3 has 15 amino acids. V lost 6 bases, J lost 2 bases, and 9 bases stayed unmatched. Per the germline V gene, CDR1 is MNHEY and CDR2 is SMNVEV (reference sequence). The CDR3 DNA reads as TGTGCCAGCAGCATCCGGCCGACAGGGCAAGAGACCCAGTACTTC. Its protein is CASSIRPTGQETQYF.

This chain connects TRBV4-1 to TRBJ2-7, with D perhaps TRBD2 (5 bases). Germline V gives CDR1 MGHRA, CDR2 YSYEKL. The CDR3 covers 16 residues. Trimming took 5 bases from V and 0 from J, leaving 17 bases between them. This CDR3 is CASSGGRRQDSYEQYF. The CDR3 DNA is TGCGCCAGCAGCGGCGGAAGGAGGCAGGACTCCTACGAGCAGTACTTC.

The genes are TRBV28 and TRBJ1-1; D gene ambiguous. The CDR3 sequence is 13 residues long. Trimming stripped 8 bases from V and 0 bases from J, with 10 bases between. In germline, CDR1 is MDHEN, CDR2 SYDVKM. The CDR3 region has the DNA TGTGCCAGCCGGGAATTCATGAACACTGAAGCTTTCTTT. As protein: CASREFMNTEAFF. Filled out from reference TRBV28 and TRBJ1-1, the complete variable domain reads DVKVTQSSRYLVKRTGEKVFLECVQDMDHENMFWYRQDPGLGLRLIYFSYDVKMKEKGDIPEGYSVSREKKERFSLILESASTNQTSMYLCASREFMNTEAFFGQGTRLTVV.

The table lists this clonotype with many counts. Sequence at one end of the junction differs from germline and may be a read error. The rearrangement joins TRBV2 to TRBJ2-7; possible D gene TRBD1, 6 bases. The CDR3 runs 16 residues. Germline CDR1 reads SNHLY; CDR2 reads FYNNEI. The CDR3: CASSERGWDTSYEQHF. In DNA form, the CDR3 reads TGTGCCAGCAGTGAACGAGGTTGGGACACTTCCTACGAGCAGCACTTC. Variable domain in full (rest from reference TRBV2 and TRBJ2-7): EPEVTQTPSHQVTQMGQEVILRCVPISNHLYFYWYRQILGQKVEFLVSFYNNEISEKSEIFDDQFSVERPDGSNFTLKIRSTKLEDSAMYFCASSERGWDTSYEQHFGPGTRLTVT.

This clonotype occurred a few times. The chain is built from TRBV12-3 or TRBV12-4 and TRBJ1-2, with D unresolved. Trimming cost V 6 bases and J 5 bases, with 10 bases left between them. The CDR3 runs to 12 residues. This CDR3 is CASRGSSYGYTF. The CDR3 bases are TGTGCCAGCAGGGGCAGTAGTTATGGCTACACCTTC.

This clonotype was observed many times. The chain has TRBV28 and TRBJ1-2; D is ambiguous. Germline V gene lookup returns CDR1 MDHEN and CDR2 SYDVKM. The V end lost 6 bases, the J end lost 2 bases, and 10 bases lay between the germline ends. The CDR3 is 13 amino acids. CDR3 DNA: TGTGCCAGCAGGGCGAACACAAACTATGGCTACACCTTC. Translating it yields CASRANTNYGYTF.

CDR3 in amino acids: CASSPPLGETQYF. For the CDR3, the DNA is TGTGCCAGCTCACCGCCACTGGGGGAGACCCAGTACTTC. V is TRBV18 and J is TRBJ2-5; D not resolved. The CDR3 consists of 13 residues. The germline CDR1 and CDR2 sequences are KGHSH and LQKENI. The V gene lost 3 bases and the J gene lost 5 bases, with 10 bases spanning the gap.

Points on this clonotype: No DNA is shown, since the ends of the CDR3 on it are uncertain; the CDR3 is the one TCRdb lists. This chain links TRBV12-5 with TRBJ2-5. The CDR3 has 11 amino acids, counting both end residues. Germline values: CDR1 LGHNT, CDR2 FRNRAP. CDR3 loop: CASGFLETQYF.

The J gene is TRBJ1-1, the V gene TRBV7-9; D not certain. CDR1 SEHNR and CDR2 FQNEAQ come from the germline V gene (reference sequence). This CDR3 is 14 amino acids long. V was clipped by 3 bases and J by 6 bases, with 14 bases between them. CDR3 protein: CASSFDFGRAEAFF. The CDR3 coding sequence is TGTGCCAGCAGCTTTGATTTCGGACGGGCTGAAGCTTTCTTT.